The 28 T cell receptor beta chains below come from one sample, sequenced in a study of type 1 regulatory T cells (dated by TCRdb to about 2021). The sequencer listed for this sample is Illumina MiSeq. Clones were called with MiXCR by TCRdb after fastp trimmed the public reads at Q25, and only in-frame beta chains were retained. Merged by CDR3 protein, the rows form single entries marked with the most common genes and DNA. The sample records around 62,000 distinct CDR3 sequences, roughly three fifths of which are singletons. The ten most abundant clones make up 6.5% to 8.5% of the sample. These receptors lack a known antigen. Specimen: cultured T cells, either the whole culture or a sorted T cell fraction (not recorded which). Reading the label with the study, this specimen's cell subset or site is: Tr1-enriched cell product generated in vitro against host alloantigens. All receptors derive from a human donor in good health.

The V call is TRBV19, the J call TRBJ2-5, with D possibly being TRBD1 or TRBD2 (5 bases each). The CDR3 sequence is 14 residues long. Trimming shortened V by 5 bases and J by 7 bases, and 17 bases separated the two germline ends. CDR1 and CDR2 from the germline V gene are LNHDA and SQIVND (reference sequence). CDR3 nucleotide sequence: TGTGCCAGTAGTGGGGACCCACCGATGAGGACCCAGTACTTC. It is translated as CASSGDPPMRTQYF.

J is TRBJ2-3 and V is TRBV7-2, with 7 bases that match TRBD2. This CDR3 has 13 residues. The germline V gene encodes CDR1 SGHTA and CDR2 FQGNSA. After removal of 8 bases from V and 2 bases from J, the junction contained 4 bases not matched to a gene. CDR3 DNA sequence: TGTGCCAGCGGCGGGAGTCTCACAGATACGCAGTATTTT. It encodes CASGGSLTDTQYF.

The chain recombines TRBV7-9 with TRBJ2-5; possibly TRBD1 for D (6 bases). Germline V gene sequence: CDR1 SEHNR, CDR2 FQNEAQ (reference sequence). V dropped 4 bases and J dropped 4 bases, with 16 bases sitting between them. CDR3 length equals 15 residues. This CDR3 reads CASSSQGRGVETQYF. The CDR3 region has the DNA TGTGCCAGCAGCTCACAGGGAAGAGGTGTAGAGACCCAGTACTTC.

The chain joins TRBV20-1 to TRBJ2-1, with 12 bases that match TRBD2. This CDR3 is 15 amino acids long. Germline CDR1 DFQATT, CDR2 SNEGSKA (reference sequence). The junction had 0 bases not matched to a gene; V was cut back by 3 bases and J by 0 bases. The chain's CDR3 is CSARTSGSSYNEQFF. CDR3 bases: TGCAGTGCTAGGACTAGCGGGAGCTCCTACAATGAGCAGTTCTTC.

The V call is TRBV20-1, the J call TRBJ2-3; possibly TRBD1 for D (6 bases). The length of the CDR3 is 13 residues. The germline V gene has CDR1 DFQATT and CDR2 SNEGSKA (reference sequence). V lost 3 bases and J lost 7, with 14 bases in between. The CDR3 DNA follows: TGCAGTGCTAGCAGGCAGGGGCCTAATACGCAGTATTTT. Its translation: CSASRQGPNTQYF.

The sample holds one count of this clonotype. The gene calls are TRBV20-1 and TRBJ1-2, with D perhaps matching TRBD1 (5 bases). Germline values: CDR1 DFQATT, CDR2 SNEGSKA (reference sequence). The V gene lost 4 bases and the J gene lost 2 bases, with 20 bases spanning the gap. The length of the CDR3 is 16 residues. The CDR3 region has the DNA TGCAGTGCTACCCTCCCACTCGGCAGGGACAACTATGGCTACACCTTC. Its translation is CSATLPLGRDNYGYTF.

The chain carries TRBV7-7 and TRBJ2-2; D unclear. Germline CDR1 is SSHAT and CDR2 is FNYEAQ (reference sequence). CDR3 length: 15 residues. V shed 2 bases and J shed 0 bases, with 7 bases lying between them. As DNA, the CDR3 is TGTGCCAGCAGCTTAAGGAGCGCGAACACCGGGGAGCTGTTTTTT. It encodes CASSLRSANTGELFF.

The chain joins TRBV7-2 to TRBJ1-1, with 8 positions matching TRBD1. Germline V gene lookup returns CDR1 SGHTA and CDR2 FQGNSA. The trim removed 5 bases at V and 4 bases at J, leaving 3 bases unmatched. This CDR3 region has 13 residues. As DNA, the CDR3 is TGTGCCAGCAGCCACAGGGGGGTCACTGAAGCTTTCTTT. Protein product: CASSHRGVTEAFF.

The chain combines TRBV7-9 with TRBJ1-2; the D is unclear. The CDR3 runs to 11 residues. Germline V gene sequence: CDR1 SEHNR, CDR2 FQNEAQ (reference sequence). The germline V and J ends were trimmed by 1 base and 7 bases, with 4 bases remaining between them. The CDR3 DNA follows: TGTGCCAGCAGCTTAGAACGTGGCTACACCTTC. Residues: CASSLERGYTF. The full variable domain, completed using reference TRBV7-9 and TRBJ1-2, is DTGVSQNPRHKITKRGQNVTFRCDPISEHNRLYWYRQTLGQGPEFLTYFQNEAQLEKSRLLSDRFSAERPKGSFSTLEIQRTEQGDSAMYLCASSLERGYTFGSGTRLTVV.

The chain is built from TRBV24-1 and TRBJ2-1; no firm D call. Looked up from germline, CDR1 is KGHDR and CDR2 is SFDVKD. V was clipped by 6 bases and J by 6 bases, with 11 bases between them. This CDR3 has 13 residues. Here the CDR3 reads CATSPMDGNEQFF. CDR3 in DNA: TGTGCCACCAGTCCAATGGACGGCAATGAGCAGTTCTTC.

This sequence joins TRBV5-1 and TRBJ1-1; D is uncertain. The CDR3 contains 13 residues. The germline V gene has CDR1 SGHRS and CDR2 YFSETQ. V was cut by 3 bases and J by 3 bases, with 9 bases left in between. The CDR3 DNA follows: TGCGCCAGCAGCTCGGGGTCATACACTGAAGCTTTCTTT. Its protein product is CASSSGSYTEAFF.

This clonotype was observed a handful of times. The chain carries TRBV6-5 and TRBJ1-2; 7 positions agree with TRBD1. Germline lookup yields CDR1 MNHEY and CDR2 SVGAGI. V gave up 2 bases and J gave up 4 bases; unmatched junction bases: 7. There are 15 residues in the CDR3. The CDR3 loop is CASSYVAGGRYGYTF. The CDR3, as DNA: TGTGCCAGCAGTTACGTCGCAGGGGGTCGCTATGGCTACACCTTC.

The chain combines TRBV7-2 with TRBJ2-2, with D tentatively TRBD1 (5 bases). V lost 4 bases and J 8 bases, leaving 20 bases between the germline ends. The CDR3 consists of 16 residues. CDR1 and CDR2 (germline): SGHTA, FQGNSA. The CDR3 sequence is CASSSLGVGLVGELFF. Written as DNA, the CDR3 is TGTGCCAGCAGCTCCTTAGGGGTGGGCTTGGTAGGGGAGCTGTTTTTT.

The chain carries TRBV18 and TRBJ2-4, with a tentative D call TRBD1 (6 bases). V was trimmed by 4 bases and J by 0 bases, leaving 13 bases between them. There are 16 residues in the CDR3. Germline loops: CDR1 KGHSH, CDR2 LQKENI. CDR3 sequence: CASSQQGKVAKNIQYF. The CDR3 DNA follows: TGTGCCAGCTCACAGCAGGGGAAGGTAGCCAAAAACATTCAGTACTTC.

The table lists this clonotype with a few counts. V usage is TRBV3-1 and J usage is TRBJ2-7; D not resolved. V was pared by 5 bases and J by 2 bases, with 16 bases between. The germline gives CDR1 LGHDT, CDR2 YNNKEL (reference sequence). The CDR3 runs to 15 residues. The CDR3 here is CASSSNKMNTYEQYF. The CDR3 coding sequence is TGTGCCAGCAGCTCCAACAAGATGAACACCTACGAGCAGTACTTC.

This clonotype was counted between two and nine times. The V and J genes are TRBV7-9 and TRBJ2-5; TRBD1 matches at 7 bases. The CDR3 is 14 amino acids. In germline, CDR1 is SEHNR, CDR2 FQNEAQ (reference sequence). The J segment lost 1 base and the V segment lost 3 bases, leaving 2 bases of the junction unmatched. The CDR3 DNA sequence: TGTGCCAGCAGCTTGGGGACAGCCCAAGAGACCCAGTACTTC. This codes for CASSLGTAQETQYF.

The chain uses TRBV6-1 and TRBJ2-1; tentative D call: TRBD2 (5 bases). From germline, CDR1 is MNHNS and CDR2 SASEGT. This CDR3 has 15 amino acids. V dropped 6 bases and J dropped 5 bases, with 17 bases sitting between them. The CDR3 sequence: CASRSRPLRDNEQFF. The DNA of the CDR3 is TGTGCCAGCAGGTCCCGCCCCCTGAGGGACAATGAGCAGTTCTTC.

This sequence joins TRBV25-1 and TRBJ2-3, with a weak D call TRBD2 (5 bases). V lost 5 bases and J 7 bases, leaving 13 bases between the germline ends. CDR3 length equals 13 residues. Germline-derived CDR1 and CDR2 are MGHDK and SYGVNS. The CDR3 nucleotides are TGTGCCAGCAGTATTGGGAGAGGGAATACGCAGTATTTT. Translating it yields CASSIGRGNTQYF.

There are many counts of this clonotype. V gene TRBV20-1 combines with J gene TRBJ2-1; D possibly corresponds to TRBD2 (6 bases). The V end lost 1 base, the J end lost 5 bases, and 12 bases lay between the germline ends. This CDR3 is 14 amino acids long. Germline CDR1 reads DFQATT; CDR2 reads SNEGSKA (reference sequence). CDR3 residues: CSARVAGRNNEQFF. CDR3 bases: TGCAGTGCTAGAGTCGCGGGAAGGAACAATGAGCAGTTCTTC.

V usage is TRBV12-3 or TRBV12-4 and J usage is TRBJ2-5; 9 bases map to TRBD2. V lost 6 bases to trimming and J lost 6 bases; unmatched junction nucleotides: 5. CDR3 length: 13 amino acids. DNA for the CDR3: TGTGCCAGCAGCCGGACTAGCGTTCAGACCCAGTACTTC. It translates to CASSRTSVQTQYF.

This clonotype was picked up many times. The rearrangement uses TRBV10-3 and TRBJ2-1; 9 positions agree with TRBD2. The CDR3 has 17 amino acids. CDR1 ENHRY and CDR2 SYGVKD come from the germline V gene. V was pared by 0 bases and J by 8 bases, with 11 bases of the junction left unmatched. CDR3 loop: CAISESQRAGGQHEQFF. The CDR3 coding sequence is TGTGCCATCAGTGAGTCTCAAAGGGCGGGAGGGCAGCATGAGCAGTTCTTC.

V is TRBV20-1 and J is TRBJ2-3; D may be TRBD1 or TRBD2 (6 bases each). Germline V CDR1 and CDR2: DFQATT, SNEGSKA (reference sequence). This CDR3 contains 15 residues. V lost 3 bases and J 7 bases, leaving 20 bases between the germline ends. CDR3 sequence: CSASGGQGVVNTQYF. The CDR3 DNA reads TGCAGTGCTAGTGGGGGGCAGGGTGTCGTGAATACGCAGTATTTT.

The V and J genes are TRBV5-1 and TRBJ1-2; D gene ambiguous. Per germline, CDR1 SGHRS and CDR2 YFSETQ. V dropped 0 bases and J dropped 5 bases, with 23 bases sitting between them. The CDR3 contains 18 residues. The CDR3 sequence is CASSLVPIRDRGRYGYTF. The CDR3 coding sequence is TGCGCCAGCAGCTTGGTCCCGATTCGGGATCGAGGACGGTATGGCTACACCTTC.

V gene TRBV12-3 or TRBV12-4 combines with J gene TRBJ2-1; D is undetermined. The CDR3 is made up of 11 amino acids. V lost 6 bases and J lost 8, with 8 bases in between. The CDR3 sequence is CASSPLHEQFF. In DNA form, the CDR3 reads TGTGCCAGCAGCCCCCTCCATGAGCAGTTCTTC.

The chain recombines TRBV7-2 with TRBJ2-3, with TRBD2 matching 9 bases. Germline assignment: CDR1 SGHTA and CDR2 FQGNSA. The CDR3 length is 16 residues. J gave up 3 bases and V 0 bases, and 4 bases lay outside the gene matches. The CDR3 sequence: CASSLAPAGGTDTQYF. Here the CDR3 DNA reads TGTGCCAGCAGCTTAGCGCCAGCGGGGGGTACAGATACGCAGTATTTT.

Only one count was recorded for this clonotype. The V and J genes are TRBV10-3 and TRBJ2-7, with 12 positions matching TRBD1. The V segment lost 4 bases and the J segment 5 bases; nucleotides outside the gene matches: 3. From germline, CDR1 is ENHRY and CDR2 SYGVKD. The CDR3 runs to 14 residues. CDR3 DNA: TGTGCCATCAGTGGGGACAGGGGGCAAGACGAGCAGTACTTC. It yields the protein CAISGDRGQDEQYF.

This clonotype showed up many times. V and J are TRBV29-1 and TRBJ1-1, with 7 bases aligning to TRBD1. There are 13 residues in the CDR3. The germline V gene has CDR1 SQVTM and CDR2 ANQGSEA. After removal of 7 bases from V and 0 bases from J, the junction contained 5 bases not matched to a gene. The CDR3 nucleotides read TGCAGCGGGGCGGGACAGATGAACACTGAAGCTTTCTTT. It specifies CSGAGQMNTEAFF.

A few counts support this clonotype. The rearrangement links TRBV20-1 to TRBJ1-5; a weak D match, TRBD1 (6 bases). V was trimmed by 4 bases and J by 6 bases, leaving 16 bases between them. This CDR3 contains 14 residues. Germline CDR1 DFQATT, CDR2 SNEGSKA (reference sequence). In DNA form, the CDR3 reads TGCAGTGCTAAACCAGGGGTATCGAGTCAGCCCCAGCATTTT. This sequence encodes CSAKPGVSSQPQHF.